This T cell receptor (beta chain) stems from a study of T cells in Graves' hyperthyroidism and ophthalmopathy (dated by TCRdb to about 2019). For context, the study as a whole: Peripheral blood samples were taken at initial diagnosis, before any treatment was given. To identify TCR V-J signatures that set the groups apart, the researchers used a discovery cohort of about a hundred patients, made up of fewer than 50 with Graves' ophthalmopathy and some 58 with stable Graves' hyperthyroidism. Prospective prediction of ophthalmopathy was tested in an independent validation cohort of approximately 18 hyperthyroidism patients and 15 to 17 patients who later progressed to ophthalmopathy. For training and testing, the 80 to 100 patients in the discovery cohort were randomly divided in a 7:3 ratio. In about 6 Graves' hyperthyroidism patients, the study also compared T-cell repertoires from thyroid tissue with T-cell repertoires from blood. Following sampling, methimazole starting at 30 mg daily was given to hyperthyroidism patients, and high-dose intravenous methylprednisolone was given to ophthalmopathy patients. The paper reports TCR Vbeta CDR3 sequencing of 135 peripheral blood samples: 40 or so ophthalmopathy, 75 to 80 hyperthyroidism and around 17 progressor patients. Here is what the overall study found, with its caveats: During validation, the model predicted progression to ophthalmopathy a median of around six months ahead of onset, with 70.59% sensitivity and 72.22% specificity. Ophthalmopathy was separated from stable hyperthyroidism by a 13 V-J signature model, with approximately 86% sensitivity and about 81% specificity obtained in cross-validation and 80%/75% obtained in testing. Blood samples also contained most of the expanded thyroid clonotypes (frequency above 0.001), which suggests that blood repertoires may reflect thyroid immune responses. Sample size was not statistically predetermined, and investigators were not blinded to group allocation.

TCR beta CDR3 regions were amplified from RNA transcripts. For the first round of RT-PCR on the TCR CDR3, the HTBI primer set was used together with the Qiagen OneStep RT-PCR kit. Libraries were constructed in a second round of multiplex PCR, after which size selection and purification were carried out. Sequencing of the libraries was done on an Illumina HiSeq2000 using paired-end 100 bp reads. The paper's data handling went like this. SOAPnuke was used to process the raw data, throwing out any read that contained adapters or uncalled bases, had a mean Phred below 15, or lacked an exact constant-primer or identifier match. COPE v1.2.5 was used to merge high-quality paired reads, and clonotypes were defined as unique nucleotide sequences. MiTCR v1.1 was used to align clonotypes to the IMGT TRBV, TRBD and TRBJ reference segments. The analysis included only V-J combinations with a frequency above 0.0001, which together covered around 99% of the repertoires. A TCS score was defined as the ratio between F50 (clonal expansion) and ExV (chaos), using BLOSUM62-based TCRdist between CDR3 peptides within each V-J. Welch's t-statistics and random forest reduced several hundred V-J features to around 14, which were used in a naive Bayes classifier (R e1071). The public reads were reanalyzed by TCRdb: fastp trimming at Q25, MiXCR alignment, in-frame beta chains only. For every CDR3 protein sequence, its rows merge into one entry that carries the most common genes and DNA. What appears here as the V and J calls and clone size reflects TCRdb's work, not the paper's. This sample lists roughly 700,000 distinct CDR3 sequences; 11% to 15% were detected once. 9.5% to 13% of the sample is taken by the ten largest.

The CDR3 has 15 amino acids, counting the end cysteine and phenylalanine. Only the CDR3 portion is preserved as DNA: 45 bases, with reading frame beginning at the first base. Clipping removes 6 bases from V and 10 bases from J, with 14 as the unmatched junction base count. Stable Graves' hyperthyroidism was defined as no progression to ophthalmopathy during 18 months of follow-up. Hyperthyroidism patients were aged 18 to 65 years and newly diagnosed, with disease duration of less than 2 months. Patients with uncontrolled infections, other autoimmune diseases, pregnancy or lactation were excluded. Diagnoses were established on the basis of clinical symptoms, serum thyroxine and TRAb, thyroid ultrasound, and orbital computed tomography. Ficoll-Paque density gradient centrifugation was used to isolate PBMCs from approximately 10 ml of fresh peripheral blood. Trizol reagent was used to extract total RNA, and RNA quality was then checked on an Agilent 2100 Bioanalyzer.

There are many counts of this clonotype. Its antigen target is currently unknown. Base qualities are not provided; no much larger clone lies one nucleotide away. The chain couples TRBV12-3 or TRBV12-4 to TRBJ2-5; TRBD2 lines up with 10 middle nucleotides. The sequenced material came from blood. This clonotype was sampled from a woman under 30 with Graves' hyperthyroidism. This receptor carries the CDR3 CASSPTSGPQEGQYF. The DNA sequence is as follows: TGTGCCAGCAGCCCGACTAGCGGGCCCCAAGAGGGCCAGTACTTC.